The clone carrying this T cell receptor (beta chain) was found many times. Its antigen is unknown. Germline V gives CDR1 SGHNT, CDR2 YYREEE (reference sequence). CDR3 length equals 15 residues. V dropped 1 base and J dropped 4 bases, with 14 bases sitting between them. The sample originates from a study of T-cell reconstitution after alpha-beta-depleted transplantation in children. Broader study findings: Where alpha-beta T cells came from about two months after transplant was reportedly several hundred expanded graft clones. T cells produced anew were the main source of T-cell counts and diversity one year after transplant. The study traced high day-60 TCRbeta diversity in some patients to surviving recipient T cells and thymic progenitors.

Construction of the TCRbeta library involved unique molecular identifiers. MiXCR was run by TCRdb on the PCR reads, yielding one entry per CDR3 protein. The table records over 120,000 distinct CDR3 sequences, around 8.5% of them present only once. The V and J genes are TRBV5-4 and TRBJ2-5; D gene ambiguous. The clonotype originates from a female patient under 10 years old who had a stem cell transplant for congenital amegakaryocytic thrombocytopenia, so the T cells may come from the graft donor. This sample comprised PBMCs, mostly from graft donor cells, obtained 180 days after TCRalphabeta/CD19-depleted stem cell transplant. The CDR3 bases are TGTGCCAGCAGCTTGTTTTCGGCGGCGAGAGAGACCCAGTACTTC. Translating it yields CASSLFSAARETQYF.